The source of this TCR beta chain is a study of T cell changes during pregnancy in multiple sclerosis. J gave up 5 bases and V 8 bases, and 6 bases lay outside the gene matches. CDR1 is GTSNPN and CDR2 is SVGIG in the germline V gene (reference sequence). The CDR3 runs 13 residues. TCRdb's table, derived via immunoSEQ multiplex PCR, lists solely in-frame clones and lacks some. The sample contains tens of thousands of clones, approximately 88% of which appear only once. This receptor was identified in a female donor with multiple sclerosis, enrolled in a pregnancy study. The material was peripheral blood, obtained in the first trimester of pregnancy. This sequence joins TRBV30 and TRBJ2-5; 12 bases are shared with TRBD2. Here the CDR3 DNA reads TGTGCCCGGACTAGCGGGATCGGGGAGACCCAGTACTTC. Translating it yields CARTSGIGETQYF.